This T cell receptor (beta chain) is from a study of blood T cell repertoires in COVID-19. Across the study: COVID-19 samples collected from the United States, Italy and Spain covered acute and convalescent phases.

This clone has only a few counts. Original data processing: Amplification from reference gene primers served as the basis for estimated nucleated cell counts. Using immunoSEQ multiplex PCR, the repertoire was profiled, and TCRdb retains in-frame clones only, with some absent. That table gives V, J and clone size, and the DNA gave D and trimming. Of about 110,000 clones listed, roughly four fifths are singletons. V shed 4 bases and J 5 bases; nucleotides not matched to a gene: 8. In germline, CDR1 is SGHNT, CDR2 YYREEE (reference sequence). The CDR3 has 16 amino acids. Sequencing used peripheral blood. The chain has TRBV5-4 and TRBJ2-2; 10 nucleotides line up with TRBD2. The TCR sequence derives from an older woman with acute or convalescent COVID-19. Here the CDR3 reads CASSALAGGSTGELFF. CDR3 DNA: TGTGCCAGCAGCGCTTTAGCGGGGGGATCAACCGGGGAGCTGTTTTTT. The full variable domain, rest sourced from reference TRBV5-4 and TRBJ2-2, is ETGVTQSPTHLIKTRGQQVTLRCSSQSGHNTVSWYQQALGQGPQFIFQYYREEENGRGNFPPRFSGLQFPNYSSELNVNALELDDSALYLCASSALAGGSTGELFFGEGSRLTVL.